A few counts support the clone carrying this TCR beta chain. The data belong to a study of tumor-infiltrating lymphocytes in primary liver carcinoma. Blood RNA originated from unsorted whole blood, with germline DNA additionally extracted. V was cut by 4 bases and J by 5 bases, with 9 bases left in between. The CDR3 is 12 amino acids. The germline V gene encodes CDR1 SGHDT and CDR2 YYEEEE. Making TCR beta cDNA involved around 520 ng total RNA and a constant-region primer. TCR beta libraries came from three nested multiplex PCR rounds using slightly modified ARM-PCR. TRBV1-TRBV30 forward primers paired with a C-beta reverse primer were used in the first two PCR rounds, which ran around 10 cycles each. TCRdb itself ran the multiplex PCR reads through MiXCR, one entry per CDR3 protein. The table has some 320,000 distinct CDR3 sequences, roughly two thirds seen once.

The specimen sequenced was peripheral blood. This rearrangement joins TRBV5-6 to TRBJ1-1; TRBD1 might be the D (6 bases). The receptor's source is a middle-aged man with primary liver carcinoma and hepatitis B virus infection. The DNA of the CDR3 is TGTGCCAGCAGCACAGGGACGACTGAAGCTTTCTTT. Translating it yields CASSTGTTEAFF.